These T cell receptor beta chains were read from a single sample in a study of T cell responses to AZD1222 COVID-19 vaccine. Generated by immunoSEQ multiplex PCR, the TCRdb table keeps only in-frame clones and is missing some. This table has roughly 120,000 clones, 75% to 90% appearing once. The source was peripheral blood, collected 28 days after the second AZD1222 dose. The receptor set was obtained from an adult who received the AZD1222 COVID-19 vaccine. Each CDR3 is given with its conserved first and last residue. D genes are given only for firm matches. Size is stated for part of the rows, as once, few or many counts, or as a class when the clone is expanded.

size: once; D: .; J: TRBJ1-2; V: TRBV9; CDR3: CASSPAPPGADYGYTF; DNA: TGTGCCAGCAGCCCGGCCCCTCCGGGGGCGGACTATGGCTACACCTTC
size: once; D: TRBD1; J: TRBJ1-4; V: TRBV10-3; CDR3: CAISESGQGIFELFF; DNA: TGTGCCATCAGTGAGTCGGGACAGGGGATTTTCGAACTGTTTTTT
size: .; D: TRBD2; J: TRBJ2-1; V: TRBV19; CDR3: CASGGTSGSYNEQFF; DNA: TGTGCCAGCGGTGGGACTAGCGGGTCCTACAATGAGCAGTTCTTC
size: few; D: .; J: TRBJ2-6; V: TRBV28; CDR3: CASSPGNPTYSGANVLTF; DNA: TGTGCCAGCAGCCCAGGGAATCCGACCTACTCTGGGGCCAACGTCCTGACTTTC
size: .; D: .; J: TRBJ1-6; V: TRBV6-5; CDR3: CASSYIPWGDSPLHF; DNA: TGTGCCAGCAGTTATATCCCCTGGGGGGATTCACCCCTCCACTTT
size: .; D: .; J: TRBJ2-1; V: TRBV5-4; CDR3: CASSMGTGLGYEQFF; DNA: TGTGCCAGCAGCATGGGGACCGGGCTGGGGTATGAGCAGTTCTTC
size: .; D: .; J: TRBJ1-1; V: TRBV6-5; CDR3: CASRRGANTEAFF; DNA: TGTGCCAGCAGGCGTGGGGCGAACACTGAAGCTTTCTTT
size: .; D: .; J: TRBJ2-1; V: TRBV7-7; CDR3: CASSLGIYNEQFF; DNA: TGTGCTAGCAGCTTGGGAATTTACAATGAGCAGTTCTTC
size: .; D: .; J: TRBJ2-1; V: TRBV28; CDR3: CASSPLPSSYNEQFF; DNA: TGTGCCAGCAGTCCTCTTCCGAGCTCCTACAATGAGCAGTTCTTC
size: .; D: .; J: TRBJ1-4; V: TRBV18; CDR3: CASSPGGGQDGLFF; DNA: TGTGCCAGCTCCCCTGGGGGGGGCCAAGATGGACTGTTTTTT
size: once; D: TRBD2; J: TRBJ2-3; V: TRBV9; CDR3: CASSPGGPRTDTQYF; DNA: TGTGCCAGCAGCCCGGGAGGACCGCGCACAGATACGCAGTATTTT
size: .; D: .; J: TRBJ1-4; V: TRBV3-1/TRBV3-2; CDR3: CASSQAAGQNEKLFF; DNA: TGTGCCAGCAGCCAAGCCGCGGGGCAGAATGAAAAACTGTTTTTT
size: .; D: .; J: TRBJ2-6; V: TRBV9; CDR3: CASSVGGGANVLTF; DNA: TGTGCCAGCAGCGTAGGGGGAGGGGCCAACGTCCTGACTTTC